The 25 T cell receptor beta chains given below trace back to one sample, sequenced in a study of blood T cell repertoires in COVID-19. TCRdb keeps only in-frame clones here, not all; method: immunoSEQ multiplex PCR. There are roughly 180,000 clones in the sample; approximately 85% occur only once, and around 5% lies in the top ten. Sequencing input: peripheral blood. The source of these receptors is a woman between 45 and 65 years old with COVID-19, enrolled during active disease.

The chain is built from TRBV5-1 and TRBJ1-2, with 8 bases that match TRBD1. CDR1 is SGHRS and CDR2 is YFSETQ in the germline V gene. The CDR3 contains 15 residues. V lost 4 bases to trimming and J lost 4 bases; unmatched junction nucleotides: 9. CDR3 bases: TGCGCCAGCAGCCCCCGGACAGGGCAAGCCTATGGCTACACCTTC. Its translation is CASSPRTGQAYGYTF.

The rearrangement joins TRBV11-3 to TRBJ1-1; D uncertain. V was cut by 5 bases and J by 5 bases, with 15 bases left in between. Germline-derived CDR1 and CDR2 are SGHNT and YENEEA. CDR3 length equals 14 residues. The CDR3 loop is CASSVEGGRTEAFF. In DNA form, the CDR3 reads TGTGCCAGCAGCGTCGAGGGTGGGAGGACTGAAGCTTTCTTT.

The chain has TRBV4-2 and TRBJ1-6, with TRBD1 matching over 7 bases. This CDR3 region has 20 residues. The ends lost 4 bases at V and 5 bases at J; junction bases unmatched: 20. Germline CDR1 and CDR2: LGHNA and YNFKEQ. The CDR3 reads CASSLPHRGVNRDNNSPLHF. The CDR3 DNA reads as TGTGCCAGCAGCCTCCCACACAGGGGAGTAAATAGGGATAATAATTCACCCCTCCACTTT.

The CDR3 coding sequence is TGTGCCAGCAGCAGACTAGCGGGGGGCCTGGAGCAGTTCTTC. It yields the protein CASSRLAGGLEQFF. The chain combines TRBV5-6 with TRBJ2-1; 13 bases map to TRBD2. This CDR3 has 14 residues. CDR1 is SGHDT and CDR2 is YYEEEE in the germline V gene. V was clipped by 4 bases and J by 10 bases; unmatched bases: 5.

The chain recombines TRBV7-9 with TRBJ1-1, with D possibly matching TRBD1 (6 bases). The V gene lost 5 bases and the J gene lost 5 bases, with 18 bases spanning the gap. This CDR3 region has 15 residues. The germline V gene has CDR1 SEHNR and CDR2 FQNEAQ (reference sequence). This CDR3 is CASSPLGEGETEAFF. Here the CDR3 DNA reads TGTGCCAGCAGCCCTTTAGGTGAGGGGGAAACTGAAGCTTTCTTT.

The genes are TRBV9 and TRBJ2-3; 8 bases are shared with TRBD1. The CDR3 has 15 residues. Unmatched junction bases numbered 5, after V lost 3 bases and J lost 2 bases. Germline V CDR1 and CDR2: SGDLS, YYNGEE. CDR3 loop: CASSAGQANTDTQYF. The CDR3 DNA is TGTGCCAGCAGCGCGGGACAGGCTAACACAGATACGCAGTATTTT.

The V call is TRBV19, the J call TRBJ2-7, with 10 bases matching TRBD1. The CDR3 covers 14 residues. Germline V gene data show CDR1 as LNHDA and CDR2 as SQIVND (reference sequence). The J segment lost 5 bases and the V segment lost 5 bases, leaving 6 bases of the junction unmatched. The CDR3 loop is CASSPGQGIDEQYF. The CDR3 coding sequence is TGTGCCAGTAGTCCGGGACAGGGGATCGACGAGCAGTACTTC.

The V gene is TRBV9, the J gene TRBJ2-2, with no clear D. Germline lookup yields CDR1 SGDLS and CDR2 YYNGEE. V was shortened by 5 bases and J by 0 bases, with 8 bases between the two germline ends. CDR3 length equals 14 residues. Written as DNA, the CDR3 is TGTGCCAGCAGTTGGCAGGCGAACACCGGGGAGCTGTTTTTT. Protein product: CASSWQANTGELFF.

The chain employs TRBV7-2 and TRBJ2-1; TRBD2 is a possible D gene (6 bases). V shed 3 bases and J shed 4 bases, with 13 bases lying between them. The CDR3 runs 15 residues. In germline, CDR1 is SGHTA, CDR2 FQGNSA. CDR3 in amino acids: CASSLTPGLYNEQFF. For the CDR3, the DNA is TGTGCCAGCAGCTTGACCCCAGGACTATACAATGAGCAGTTCTTC.

The J gene is TRBJ1-2, the V gene TRBV30; D possibly corresponds to TRBD1 (6 bases). CDR1 is GTSNPN and CDR2 is SVGIG in the germline V gene (reference sequence). The CDR3 has 13 amino acids. V was trimmed by 5 bases and J by 8 bases, leaving 18 bases between them. In DNA form, the CDR3 reads TGTGCCTGGCGACGGACAGTGGCCGCGGGCTACACCTTC. Translation gives CAWRRTVAAGYTF.

This chain uses TRBV7-9 with TRBJ1-1; D possibly corresponds to TRBD1 (6 bases). The CDR3 has 14 amino acids. From germline, CDR1 is SEHNR and CDR2 FQNEAQ (reference sequence). The V and J ends lost 5 bases and 7 bases respectively, with 17 bases between them. CDR3 residues: CASSLKTGSSEAFF. In DNA form, the CDR3 reads TGTGCCAGCAGCCTCAAGACAGGTAGCAGTGAAGCTTTCTTT.

V is TRBV6-5 and J is TRBJ2-2; 8 bases fit TRBD1. Germline trimming cut 6 bases from V and 5 bases from J; bases unmatched to any gene: 8. Germline V gene sequence: CDR1 MNHEY, CDR2 SVGAGI. The CDR3 is 15 residues long. As DNA, the CDR3 is TGTGCCAGCAGGCATGGACAGGGTGGAACCGGGGAGCTGTTTTTT. Translated, it gives CASRHGQGGTGELFF.

V usage is TRBV24-1 and J usage is TRBJ2-7; no clear D gene. CDR3 length equals 13 residues. Trimming cost V 5 bases and J 1 base, with 8 bases left between them. Germline CDR1 reads KGHDR; CDR2 reads SFDVKD. CDR3 DNA: TGTGCCACCAGTGCACCAGTATCCTACGAGCAGTACTTC. This gives the protein CATSAPVSYEQYF.

The chain uses TRBV6-1 and TRBJ1-2, with D uncertain. The CDR3 has 12 amino acids. V was trimmed by 3 bases and J by 8 bases, leaving 10 bases between them. CDR1 is MNHNS and CDR2 is SASEGT in the germline V gene. The CDR3: CASSDGLQGYTF. The CDR3 nucleotides are TGTGCCAGCAGTGATGGACTACAAGGCTACACCTTC.

The V call is TRBV15, the J call TRBJ2-2, with a possible D match to TRBD2 (6 bases). The V and J ends lost 1 base and 2 bases respectively, with 20 bases between them. The CDR3 has 19 amino acids. Per germline, CDR1 LNHNV and CDR2 YYDKDF (reference sequence). The CDR3 DNA reads TGTGCCACCAGCAGAGTTCGTTCTTTTGGACTACCAAACACCGGGGAGCTGTTTTTT. As protein: CATSRVRSFGLPNTGELFF.

The CDR3 coding sequence is TGTGCCACCAGCAGAGATCGGCCGGGATCCCTAACAGATACGCAGTATTTT. The encoded protein is CATSRDRPGSLTDTQYF. The chain is built from TRBV15 and TRBJ2-3, with a possible D match to TRBD2 (5 bases). Trimming pared 0 bases from V and 3 bases from J, leaving 16 bases between. Germline V gene lookup returns CDR1 LNHNV and CDR2 YYDKDF (reference sequence). The CDR3 contains 17 residues.

This clone was recorded once. The chain joins TRBV7-3 to TRBJ2-3, with a tentative D call TRBD2 (5 bases). This CDR3 spans 15 amino acids. CDR1 is SGHTA, CDR2 FQGTGA, per germline. The V and J ends lost 0 bases and 5 bases respectively, with 12 bases between them. The CDR3 here is CASSLTPGVVDTQYF. Here the CDR3 DNA reads TGTGCCAGCAGCTTAACGCCCGGGGTCGTAGATACGCAGTATTTT.

The V gene is TRBV7-8, the J gene TRBJ2-7; 10 nucleotides line up with TRBD1. The germline V gene encodes CDR1 SGHVS and CDR2 FQNEAQ. This CDR3 is 15 amino acids long. V lost 4 bases, J lost 7 bases, and 10 bases stayed unmatched. CDR3: CASSWSGTGVDEQYF. Here the CDR3 DNA reads TGTGCCAGCAGCTGGTCCGGGACAGGGGTGGATGAGCAGTACTTC.

This clone was detected only a few times. The chain combines TRBV7-9 with TRBJ1-3; unclear D gene. The CDR3 loop spans 16 amino acids. V was trimmed by 1 base and J by 0 bases, leaving 10 bases between them. Germline assignment: CDR1 SEHNR and CDR2 FQNEAQ (reference sequence). The CDR3 sequence is CASSLGVGSSGNTIYF. The CDR3 coding sequence is TGTGCCAGCAGCTTAGGAGTGGGGAGCTCTGGAAACACCATATATTTT.

The rearrangement joins TRBV18 to TRBJ1-4; D gene uncertain. CDR1 KGHSH and CDR2 LQKENI come from the germline V gene. The V and J ends lost 2 bases and 8 bases respectively, with 9 bases between them. The CDR3 length is 13 residues. The CDR3 protein is CASSPLTEEKLFF. In nucleotides, the CDR3 is TGTGCCAGCTCACCATTAACTGAGGAAAAACTGTTTTTT. Using reference TRBV18 and TRBJ1-4 for the parts outside the CDR3, the full variable domain is NAGVMQNPRHLVRRRGQEARLRCSPMKGHSHVYWYRQLPEEGLKFMVYLQKENIIDESGMPKERFSAEFPKEGPSILRIQQVVRGDSAAYFCASSPLTEEKLFFGSGTQLSVL.

The chain links TRBV18 to TRBJ1-2; TRBD1 aligns across 11 bases. The ends lost 3 bases at V and 6 bases at J; junction bases unmatched: 3. CDR1 KGHSH and CDR2 LQKENI come from the germline V gene. This CDR3 has 14 amino acids. The CDR3 bases are TGTGCCAGCTCACCCGGGACAGGGGGTAATGGCTACACCTTC. Translated, it gives CASSPGTGGNGYTF.

The J gene is TRBJ2-7, the V gene TRBV6-5; 13 bases line up with TRBD2. V was pared by 7 bases and J by 6 bases, with 6 bases of the junction left unmatched. Germline values: CDR1 MNHEY, CDR2 SVGAGI. The CDR3 has 14 amino acids. CDR3 coding DNA: TGTGCCAGCATAACTAGCGGGGGGGCCTCCGAGCAGTACTTC. This codes for CASITSGGASEQYF.

The J gene is TRBJ1-1, the V gene TRBV11-2, with 10 bases fitting TRBD1. Trimming cost V 5 bases and J 8 bases; bases outside gene matches: 11. Per the germline V gene, CDR1 is SGHAT and CDR2 is FQNNGV. The CDR3 covers 15 residues. Written as DNA, the CDR3 is TGTGCCAGCAGCCTATTAGGGACAGGGGAGGTAGAAGCTTTCTTT. Translated, it gives CASSLLGTGEVEAFF.

This clone showed up just a few times. The rearrangement uses TRBV4-2 and TRBJ2-7; D not certain. The V end was cut by 0 bases, the J end by 2 bases, with 5 bases between. Per the germline V gene, CDR1 is LGHNA and CDR2 is YNFKEQ. This CDR3 is 13 amino acids long. This CDR3 reads CASSQDLAYEQYF. DNA of the CDR3: TGTGCCAGCAGCCAAGATCTAGCCTACGAGCAGTACTTC.

This chain connects TRBV10-2 to TRBJ2-2; D is perhaps TRBD2 (6 bases). Germline V gene data show CDR1 as WSHSY and CDR2 as SAAADI. The CDR3 is 13 amino acids. The V and J ends lost 2 bases and 7 bases respectively, with 8 bases between them. The CDR3: CASSEGTGGELFF. In nucleotides, the CDR3 is TGCGCCAGCAGTGAGGGGACTGGCGGGGAGCTGTTTTTT.